Each of the 28 T cell receptor beta chains below was sequenced from the same sample in a study of blood T cell repertoires in COVID-19. Some clones are missing from TCRdb's copy, which holds only in-frame ones; the method was immunoSEQ multiplex PCR. The sample lists approximately 200,000 clones; around 86% were seen once. Sample: PBMCs or T cells enriched from blood (not recorded which). These receptors were obtained from a man aged 25-40 years in a cohort exposed to, infected with or recovered from COVID-19 (not recorded which).

The chain links TRBV5-6 to TRBJ2-7; 7 nucleotides agree with TRBD2. Germline V gives CDR1 SGHDT, CDR2 YYEEEE. CDR3 length: 15 amino acids. With V trimmed by 1 base and J by 9 bases, 13 bases remained unmatched. CDR3 residues: CASSLTPSGNSGQYF. The CDR3 coding sequence is TGTGCCAGCAGCTTGACCCCTAGCGGCAACTCGGGGCAGTACTTC.

V gene TRBV19 combines with J gene TRBJ1-5; weak D call: TRBD1 (6 bases). Deletions cut 11 bases from V and 2 bases from J, with 13 bases between. The CDR3 length is 13 residues. Germline V gene data show CDR1 as LNHDA and CDR2 as SQIVND (reference sequence). DNA of the CDR3: TGTGCCGTCAGGGGATGGGGCAATCAGCCCCAGCATTTT. Translation gives CAVRGWGNQPQHF.

The chain employs TRBV20-1 and TRBJ1-2; 7 bases match TRBD1. Germline CDR1 and CDR2: DFQATT and SNEGSKA (reference sequence). The CDR3 loop spans 14 amino acids. V lost 3 bases, J lost 5 bases, and 9 bases stayed unmatched. The CDR3 sequence is CSASALTGRYGYTF. DNA of the CDR3: TGCAGTGCTAGTGCCCTGACAGGGAGGTATGGCTACACCTTC.

The chain combines TRBV5-1 with TRBJ1-6, with TRBD1 matching over 8 bases. Germline trimming cut 4 bases from V and 5 bases from J; bases unmatched to any gene: 5. The CDR3 has 15 residues. The germline gives CDR1 SGHRS, CDR2 YFSETQ. The CDR3 region has the DNA TGCGCCAGCAGCCCGAGGGGACAGGATAATTCACCCCTCCACTTT. It specifies CASSPRGQDNSPLHF.

The rearrangement joins TRBV4-1 to TRBJ1-2, with D unresolved. V was trimmed by 0 bases and J by 4 bases, leaving 15 bases between them. Germline V gene lookup returns CDR1 MGHRA and CDR2 YSYEKL. CDR3 size: 16 residues. CDR3: CASSQDTFGRIYGYTF. CDR3 sequence (DNA): TGCGCCAGCAGCCAAGATACGTTTGGCCGAATCTATGGCTACACCTTC.

The rearrangement links TRBV15 to TRBJ1-6; unclear D gene. The CDR3 consists of 16 residues. Deletions cut 3 bases from V and 7 bases from J, with 16 bases between. The germline V gene has CDR1 LNHNV and CDR2 YYDKDF (reference sequence). The CDR3, as DNA: TGTGCCACCAGCAGTTGGAGGGCAGATCAGAATTCACCCCTCCACTTT. This sequence encodes CATSSWRADQNSPLHF.

The chain employs TRBV10-1 and TRBJ2-7, with a tentative D call TRBD2 (6 bases). V shed 2 bases and J shed 6 bases, with 14 bases lying between them. CDR3 length: 14 residues. Germline-derived CDR1 and CDR2 are WNHNN and SYGVQD (reference sequence). The DNA of the CDR3 is TGCGCCAGCAGTGAGGCGGGACCCCCCGGCGAGCAGTACTTC. It translates to CASSEAGPPGEQYF.

The J gene is TRBJ1-6, the V gene TRBV27, with TRBD1 matching 8 bases. CDR3 length equals 16 residues. Germline CDR1 reads MNHEY; CDR2 reads SMNVEV (reference sequence). The ends lost 5 bases at V and 6 bases at J; junction bases unmatched: 9. CDR3 in amino acids: CASSPSRTGINSPLHF. The CDR3 DNA reads as TGTGCCAGCAGTCCCTCTCGGACAGGGATTAATTCACCCCTCCACTTT.

This sequence joins TRBV28 and TRBJ2-4; a possible D gene is TRBD2 (6 bases). V gave up 3 bases and J gave up 5 bases, with 11 bases separating them. Germline V gene data show CDR1 as MDHEN and CDR2 as SYDVKM. The CDR3 spans 14 residues. The CDR3 loop reads CASSFLGGENIQYF. The CDR3 DNA reads TGTGCCAGCAGTTTTTTGGGGGGAGAAAACATTCAGTACTTC.

This clone is a singleton in its sample. The chain recombines TRBV7-9 with TRBJ2-1, with 8 bases that match TRBD2. The J segment lost 9 bases and the V segment lost 1 base, leaving 5 bases of the junction unmatched. CDR1 SEHNR and CDR2 FQNEAQ come from the germline V gene (reference sequence). CDR3 length: 14 residues. Here the CDR3 DNA reads TGTGCCAGCAGCTTAGACGGGACTAGTGGTGAGCAGTTCTTC. Translation: CASSLDGTSGEQFF.

The chain is built from TRBV18 and TRBJ1-6, with a tentative D call TRBD1 (5 bases). Germline values: CDR1 KGHSH, CDR2 LQKENI. CDR3 length: 14 residues. With 4 bases removed from V and 7 bases from J, the gap between germline ends came to 11 bases. In DNA, the CDR3 is TGTGCCAGCTCACGGGCAGGGTTAAATTCACCCCTCCACTTT. Its protein is CASSRAGLNSPLHF.

V is TRBV7-6 and J is TRBJ2-1; 11 bases line up with TRBD2. The V gene's germline CDR1 is SGHVS and CDR2 FNYEAQ. The V and J ends lost 1 base and 0 bases, in that order; junction bases with no gene match: 8. The CDR3 extends over 19 amino acids. In DNA, the CDR3 is TGTGCCAGCAGCTTAGTCAGGACTAGCGGGTCCCTCTCCTACAATGAGCAGTTCTTC. Translating it yields CASSLVRTSGSLSYNEQFF.

The rearrangement uses TRBV18 and TRBJ2-1, with 9 bases aligning to TRBD1. The CDR3 extends over 13 amino acids. J gave up 4 bases and V 6 bases, and 1 base lay outside the gene matches. Germline V gene data show CDR1 as KGHSH and CDR2 as LQKENI. CDR3 DNA sequence: TGTGCCAGCTCTGACAGGGGGTACAATGAGCAGTTCTTC. Translation: CASSDRGYNEQFF.

This chain uses TRBV7-2 with TRBJ2-1; 8 bases are a match to TRBD2. V lost 6 bases to trimming and J lost 4 bases; unmatched junction nucleotides: 8. The CDR3 extends over 15 amino acids. Looked up from germline, CDR1 is SGHTA and CDR2 is FQGNSA. The CDR3 loop reads CASSSPGLGYNEQFF. Here the CDR3 DNA reads TGTGCCAGCAGTTCACCGGGACTAGGTTACAATGAGCAGTTCTTC. The entire variable domain, with the rest obtained from reference TRBV7-2 and TRBJ2-1, is as follows: GAGVSQSPSNKVTEKGKDVELRCDPISGHTALYWYRQSLGQGLEFLIYFQGNSAPDKSGLPSDRFSAERTGGSVSTLTIQRTQQEDSAVYLCASSSPGLGYNEQFFGPGTRLTVL.

The rearrangement joins TRBV28 to TRBJ1-5; D unclear. The CDR3 is 13 residues long. V lost 6 bases, J lost 8 bases, and 14 bases lay in between. Germline-derived CDR1 and CDR2 are MDHEN and SYDVKM. The CDR3 spells CASRYRAAEPQHF. CDR3 sequence (DNA): TGTGCCAGCAGGTATAGAGCCGCGGAGCCCCAGCATTTT. The whole variable domain, filled in from reference TRBV28 and TRBJ1-5, reads DVKVTQSSRYLVKRTGEKVFLECVQDMDHENMFWYRQDPGLGLRLIYFSYDVKMKEKGDIPEGYSVSREKKERFSLILESASTNQTSMYLCASRYRAAEPQHFGDGTRLSIL.

There are many counts of this clone. The rearrangement links TRBV19 to TRBJ2-1, with 7 bases aligning to TRBD2. The CDR3 is 12 amino acids. J gave up 13 bases and V 5 bases, and 8 bases lay outside the gene matches. Germline CDR1 is LNHDA and CDR2 is SQIVND (reference sequence). The CDR3 bases are TGTGCCAGTAGTTTTAGCGGGTCGGTTCAGTTCTTC. This sequence encodes CASSFSGSVQFF.

The chain links TRBV9 to TRBJ1-2; the match to TRBD1 covers 7 bases. The V segment lost 3 bases and the J segment 6 bases; nucleotides outside the gene matches: 11. The CDR3 loop spans 15 amino acids. Germline V gene data show CDR1 as SGDLS and CDR2 as YYNGEE. CDR3 coding DNA: TGTGCCAGCAGCGCCCCCAGGGGGTTCGTTAATGGCTACACCTTC. The encoded protein is CASSAPRGFVNGYTF.

In this sample, this clone turned up once. V gene TRBV28 combines with J gene TRBJ1-2; possibly TRBD1 for D (6 bases). Trimming shortened V by 1 base and J by 0 bases, and 12 bases separated the two germline ends. CDR3 length: 16 residues. Germline values: CDR1 MDHEN, CDR2 SYDVKM. CDR3 residues: CASSLSGTKTNYGYTF. CDR3 in DNA: TGTGCCAGCAGTTTATCCGGGACAAAGACTAACTATGGCTACACCTTC.

This clone has more than one count but fewer than ten. The CDR3 nucleotides are TGTGCCAGCGGAGTTATTCCCGGCCCCTATGGCTACACCTTC. Protein sequence: CASGVIPGPYGYTF. The rearrangement links TRBV28 to TRBJ1-2, with D uncertain. The germline V gene has CDR1 MDHEN and CDR2 SYDVKM. V shed 8 bases and J shed 4 bases, with 17 bases lying between them. The CDR3 is 14 amino acids.

This chain's CDR3 is CASGAGNHEQYF. CDR3 nucleotides: TGTGCCAGCGGGGCAGGGAACCACGAGCAGTACTTC. The chain employs TRBV6-5 and TRBJ2-7; a weak D match, TRBD1 (5 bases). V lost 8 bases to trimming and J lost 5 bases, with 13 bases between them. The CDR3 has 12 residues. From germline, CDR1 is MNHEY and CDR2 SVGAGI.

This chain joins TRBV9 and TRBJ2-7; 8 bases are a match to TRBD2. The CDR3 sequence is 15 residues long. CDR1 and CDR2 (germline): SGDLS, YYNGEE. With V trimmed by 0 bases and J by 5 bases, 7 bases remained unmatched. The CDR3 here is CASSVGSGSRDEQYF. Written as DNA, the CDR3 is TGTGCCAGCAGCGTAGGGAGCGGGAGTCGGGACGAGCAGTACTTC.

The genes are TRBV9 and TRBJ1-3, with 7 bases matching TRBD1. Per germline, CDR1 SGDLS and CDR2 YYNGEE. The J segment lost 2 bases and the V segment lost 3 bases, leaving 2 bases of the junction unmatched. The CDR3 sequence is 14 residues long. The CDR3 loop reads CASSATGAGNTIYF. In DNA, the CDR3 is TGTGCCAGCAGCGCAACAGGGGCTGGAAACACCATATATTTT.

The rearrangement links TRBV28 to TRBJ1-3; TRBD1 matches 8 bases. The CDR3 extends over 16 amino acids. Germline CDR1 and CDR2: MDHEN and SYDVKM. V lost 6 bases to trimming and J lost 4 bases; unmatched junction nucleotides: 11. Here the CDR3 reads CASSPRTGTKGNTIYF. The CDR3 bases are TGTGCCAGCAGCCCTAGGACAGGGACGAAAGGAAACACCATATATTTT. Full variable domain (remainder filled in from reference TRBV28 and TRBJ1-3): DVKVTQSSRYLVKRTGEKVFLECVQDMDHENMFWYRQDPGLGLRLIYFSYDVKMKEKGDIPEGYSVSREKKERFSLILESASTNQTSMYLCASSPRTGTKGNTIYFGEGSWLTVV.

The gene calls are TRBV6-5 and TRBJ1-2, with 8 bases that match TRBD1. The CDR3 has 15 amino acids. CDR1 and CDR2 (germline): MNHEY, SVGAGI. J lost 2 bases, V lost 6 bases, and 8 bases had no gene match. The CDR3 coding sequence is TGTGCCAGCAGGAAACAGGGGGAGAGAAACTATGGCTACACCTTC. This translates into CASRKQGERNYGYTF.

This clone was seen more than once but under ten times. The CDR3 spells CASSPQTYSNQPQHF. The DNA of the CDR3 is TGTGCCAGCTCACCACAAACTTATAGCAATCAGCCCCAGCATTTT. The chain has TRBV18 and TRBJ1-5, with D uncertain. Germline V gene lookup returns CDR1 KGHSH and CDR2 LQKENI. The CDR3 totals 15 residues. V lost 1 base and J lost 0, with 7 bases in between.

J is TRBJ1-2 and V is TRBV27; the D gene is possibly TRBD1 (6 bases). The germline V gene encodes CDR1 MNHEY and CDR2 SMNVEV (reference sequence). This CDR3 has 16 residues. The V gene lost 6 bases and the J gene lost 7 bases, with 24 bases spanning the gap. CDR3 in DNA: TGTGCCAGCAGAGGGGTTAATTTAGCAGGGGCGGGTGGCTACACCTTC. Its translation: CASRGVNLAGAGGYTF.

V and J are TRBV6-5 and TRBJ1-4; 7 nucleotides align to TRBD1. This CDR3 contains 15 residues. With V trimmed by 4 bases and J by 8 bases, 10 bases remained unmatched. Germline-derived CDR1 and CDR2 are MNHEY and SVGAGI. CDR3 coding DNA: TGTGCCAGCAGTTCCATTCCCGGGACAGTCGAAAAACTGTTTTTT. Amino acids: CASSSIPGTVEKLFF.

V usage is TRBV5-5 and J usage is TRBJ1-4; D is uncertain. Germline CDR1 and CDR2: SGHKS and YYEKEE (reference sequence). This CDR3 has 15 residues. With 1 base removed from V and 5 bases from J, the gap between germline ends came to 12 bases. The CDR3 nucleotides read TGTGCCAGCAGCTTGCGTCCTCTCAGGAATGAAAAACTGTTTTTT. It yields the protein CASSLRPLRNEKLFF.